These 4 T cell receptor beta chains came from one sample sequenced in a study of technical replicates of blood from a handful of donors. Profiled with immunoSEQ multiplex PCR; TCRdb holds only in-frame clones, not every one. This repertoire shows tens of thousands of clones, 98% found once; its top ten account for around 0.15%. Material for sequencing was T cells isolated from PBMCs. Receptors were obtained from a human donor in good health.

The genes are TRBV19 and TRBJ1-5; possibly TRBD1 for D (6 bases). CDR3 size: 12 residues. Trimming cost V 1 base and J 10 bases, with 8 bases left between them. CDR1 and CDR2 from the germline V gene are LNHDA and SQIVND (reference sequence). The CDR3 is CASSIADRPQHF. In DNA form, the CDR3 reads TGTGCCAGTAGTATAGCGGACAGACCCCAGCATTTT.

J is TRBJ2-2 and V is TRBV5-6; 7 bases fit TRBD1. The CDR3 is 16 residues long. The V gene's germline CDR1 is SGHDT and CDR2 YYEEEE. V lost 3 bases, J lost 7 bases, and 12 bases stayed unmatched. The CDR3 loop is CASSSRGGRGFGELFF. CDR3 nucleotide sequence: TGTGCCAGCAGCTCCCGTGGTGGCAGGGGGTTCGGGGAGCTGTTTTTT.

The V call is TRBV4-1, the J call TRBJ1-1; no clear D gene. V lost 1 base and J lost 8, with 17 bases in between. The CDR3 extends over 15 amino acids. Germline lookup yields CDR1 MGHRA and CDR2 YSYEKL. CDR3 in amino acids: CASSQVGGSRAEAFF. The DNA for the CDR3 is TGCGCCAGCAGCCAAGTGGGTGGGAGCCGGGCCGAAGCTTTCTTT.

The chain recombines TRBV27 with TRBJ1-2; 7 bases line up with TRBD1. The ends lost 3 bases at V and 6 bases at J; junction bases unmatched: 4. CDR3 length equals 13 residues. Germline CDR1 reads MNHEY; CDR2 reads SMNVEV (reference sequence). This chain's CDR3 is CASSFWDRDGYTF. The CDR3 DNA reads as TGTGCCAGCAGTTTTTGGGACAGAGATGGCTACACCTTC.